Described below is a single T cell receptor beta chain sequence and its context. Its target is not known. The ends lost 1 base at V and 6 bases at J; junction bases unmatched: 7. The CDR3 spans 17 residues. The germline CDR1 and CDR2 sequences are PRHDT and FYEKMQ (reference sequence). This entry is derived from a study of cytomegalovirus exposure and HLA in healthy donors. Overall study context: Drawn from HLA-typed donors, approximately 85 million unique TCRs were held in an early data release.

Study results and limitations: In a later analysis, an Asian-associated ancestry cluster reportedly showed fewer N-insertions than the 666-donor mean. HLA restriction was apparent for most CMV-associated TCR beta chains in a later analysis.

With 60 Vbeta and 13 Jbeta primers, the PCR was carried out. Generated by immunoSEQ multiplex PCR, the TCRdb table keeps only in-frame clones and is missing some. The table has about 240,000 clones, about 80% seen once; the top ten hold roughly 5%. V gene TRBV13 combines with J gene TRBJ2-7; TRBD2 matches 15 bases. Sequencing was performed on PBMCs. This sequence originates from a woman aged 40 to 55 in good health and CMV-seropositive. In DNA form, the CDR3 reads TGTGCCAGCAGCTTAGAAGGACTAGCGGGAGGGAGGGTCGAGCAGTACTTC. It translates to CASSLEGLAGGRVEQYF.